The next 16 T cell receptor beta chains were all read from a single sample in a study of T cell responses to AZD1222 COVID-19 vaccine. Sequencing was performed with immunoSEQ multiplex PCR; in TCRdb, only in-frame clones are kept and a portion is missing. The top ten hold approximately 9% of the sample, which has some 150,000 clones, 85% to 95% seen once. Sample: peripheral blood, taken on day 0 of AZD1222 vaccination. The receptors originated from an adult in good health.

CDR3 sequence (DNA): TGTGCCAGCAGCTTTACGGGCAATCAGCCCCAGCATTTT. Translating it yields CASSFTGNQPQHF. This chain connects TRBV7-9 to TRBJ1-5; no clear D gene. V lost 3 bases and J lost 2, with 5 bases in between. This CDR3 spans 13 amino acids. Per the germline V gene, CDR1 is SEHNR and CDR2 is FQNEAQ (reference sequence).

The rearrangement joins TRBV5-1 to TRBJ1-6, with 7 nucleotides matching TRBD1. The CDR3 consists of 16 residues. CDR1 is SGHRS and CDR2 is YFSETQ in the germline V gene. With V trimmed by 0 bases and J by 10 bases, 10 bases remained unmatched. CDR3 region: CASSLVLQGFGSPLHF. The CDR3 DNA is TGCGCCAGCAGCTTGGTGTTACAGGGGTTTGGATCACCCCTCCACTTT.

This clone was seen only once. This chain links TRBV4-1 with TRBJ1-2; no clear D. Trimming stripped 5 bases from V and 8 bases from J, with 9 bases between. From germline, CDR1 is MGHRA and CDR2 YSYEKL. CDR3 length: 11 amino acids. CDR3 in amino acids: CASSFREGYTF. The CDR3 DNA reads TGCGCCAGCAGCTTCCGAGAAGGCTACACCTTC.

The chain carries TRBV5-4 and TRBJ1-6; D remains unclear. Trimming left V 0 bases short and J 10 bases short, with 8 bases between. CDR1 is SGHNT and CDR2 is YYREEE in the germline V gene (reference sequence). The CDR3 is 13 residues long. The CDR3 region is CASSLESASPLHF. As DNA, the CDR3 is TGTGCCAGCAGCTTGGAGTCAGCATCACCCCTCCACTTT.

V and J are TRBV30 and TRBJ1-5; possible D gene TRBD1, 5 bases. CDR3 length: 16 amino acids. Between the trimmed V and J ends, which lost 2 bases and 4 bases, there was a span of 18 bases. Germline V gene data show CDR1 as GTSNPN and CDR2 as SVGIG (reference sequence). The CDR3 reads CAWSSPQGGENQPQHF. The CDR3 nucleotides are TGTGCCTGGAGTTCCCCCCAAGGAGGGGAAAATCAGCCCCAGCATTTT.

V gene TRBV10-1 combines with J gene TRBJ1-2; TRBD1 matches at 7 bases. The junction had 9 bases not matched to a gene; V was cut back by 8 bases and J by 6 bases. The germline gives CDR1 WNHNN, CDR2 SYGVQD (reference sequence). This CDR3 comprises 13 residues. CDR3 sequence reads: CASDPTGRDGYTF. Written as DNA, the CDR3 is TGCGCCAGCGATCCGACAGGGAGAGATGGCTACACCTTC.

The V gene is TRBV6-5, the J gene TRBJ2-7; D perhaps matches TRBD2 (5 bases). Germline-derived CDR1 and CDR2 are MNHEY and SVGAGI. The CDR3 runs 14 residues. Deletions cut 2 bases from V and 5 bases from J, with 13 bases between. This CDR3 is CASSYRPSRDEQYF. The CDR3 nucleotides are TGTGCCAGCAGTTACCGCCCTTCGAGGGACGAGCAGTACTTC.

This clone was seen only once. The chain recombines TRBV7-2 with TRBJ1-1; the match to TRBD1 covers 9 bases. After removal of 2 bases from V and 3 bases from J, the junction contained 7 bases not matched to a gene. Per germline, CDR1 SGHTA and CDR2 FQGNSA. The CDR3 contains 16 residues. In DNA, the CDR3 is TGTGCCAGCAGCTTACGACCTAGGACAGGGGACACTGAAGCTTTCTTT. It specifies CASSLRPRTGDTEAFF.

This sequence joins TRBV10-3 and TRBJ2-1; a possible D gene is TRBD2 (6 bases). Looked up from germline, CDR1 is ENHRY and CDR2 is SYGVKD. The ends were cut back, 10 bases at V and 9 bases at J, with 25 bases in the middle. There are 15 residues in the CDR3. The CDR3 DNA reads as TGTGCCACGAAAGGGGAGGCCCTCTCCAAATCTGAGCAGTTCTTC. Amino acid sequence: CATKGEALSKSEQFF.

CDR3 in amino acids: CASSLDRGSNRGYGYTF. The CDR3 bases are TGTGCCAGCAGCCTTGACAGGGGGTCAAATCGTGGCTATGGCTACACCTTC. J is TRBJ1-2 and V is TRBV7-9; 9 bases agree with TRBD1. Germline V gene sequence: CDR1 SEHNR, CDR2 FQNEAQ (reference sequence). Trimming took 5 bases from V and 4 from J; bases not matched to a gene: 14. The CDR3 totals 17 residues. The full variable domain, its missing parts supplied by reference TRBV7-9 and TRBJ1-2, is DTGVSQNPRHKITKRGQNVTFRCDPISEHNRLYWYRQTLGQGPEFLTYFQNEAQLEKSRLLSDRFSAERPKGSFSTLEIQRTEQGDSAMYLCASSLDRGSNRGYGYTFGSGTRLTVV.

This chain links TRBV19 with TRBJ1-2, with TRBD1 matching over 8 bases. Germline V gene lookup returns CDR1 LNHDA and CDR2 SQIVND (reference sequence). This CDR3 is 12 amino acids long. Trimming took 11 bases from V and 4 from J; bases not matched to a gene: 6. CDR3 in amino acids: CAVEGQGYGYTF. The CDR3 DNA reads as TGTGCCGTGGAAGGACAGGGCTATGGCTACACCTTC.

The chain is built from TRBV7-2 and TRBJ1-1; D perhaps matches TRBD1 (5 bases). The CDR3 spans 14 residues. The ends were cut back, 5 bases at V and 6 bases at J, with 16 bases in the middle. Germline V CDR1 and CDR2: SGHTA, FQGNSA. The CDR3 DNA follows: TGTGCCAGCAGCCCTGGACAAGGGATCGCTGAAGCTTTCTTT. Its protein is CASSPGQGIAEAFF.

This chain uses TRBV28 with TRBJ1-1; no firm D call. This CDR3 contains 12 residues. Germline loops: CDR1 MDHEN, CDR2 SYDVKM. Trimming took 5 bases from V and 9 from J, leaving 13 bases between them. CDR3 in amino acids: CASSLQLGQAFF. The CDR3 coding sequence is TGTGCCAGCAGTCTACAACTCGGGCAAGCTTTCTTT. The whole variable domain, filled in from reference TRBV28 and TRBJ1-1, reads DVKVTQSSRYLVKRTGEKVFLECVQDMDHENMFWYRQDPGLGLRLIYFSYDVKMKEKGDIPEGYSVSREKKERFSLILESASTNQTSMYLCASSLQLGQAFFGQGTRLTVV.

The J gene is TRBJ1-1, the V gene TRBV7-6, with unresolved D. The CDR3 covers 15 residues. Germline loops: CDR1 SGHVS, CDR2 FNYEAQ. Trimming shortened V by 2 bases and J by 4 bases, and 14 bases separated the two germline ends. The DNA for the CDR3 is TGTGCCAGCAGCTTACAGGATTACCCCGCCACTGAAGCTTTCTTT. Protein product: CASSLQDYPATEAFF.

The rearrangement uses TRBV7-9 and TRBJ1-1; 11 bases match TRBD1. The trim removed 0 bases at V and 3 bases at J, leaving 12 bases unmatched. The CDR3 has 19 amino acids. In germline, CDR1 is SEHNR, CDR2 FQNEAQ (reference sequence). DNA of the CDR3: TGTGCCAGCAGCTTAGCCCAATGGAGGACAGGGGGCGAGGACACTGAAGCTTTCTTT. The encoded protein is CASSLAQWRTGGEDTEAFF.

This clone was detected only once. This rearrangement joins TRBV27 to TRBJ2-2; D is possibly TRBD1 (5 bases). The length of the CDR3 is 13 residues. V dropped 7 bases and J dropped 5 bases, with 11 bases sitting between them. The V gene's germline CDR1 is MNHEY and CDR2 SMNVEV (reference sequence). CDR3 coding DNA: TGTGCCAGCACCCCTCAGGGAACCGGGGAGCTGTTTTTT. Protein: CASTPQGTGELFF.